This entry describes one TCR beta chain. Its target is not known. V lost 4 bases and J lost 1, with 10 bases in between. This CDR3 spans 13 amino acids. Looked up from germline, CDR1 is SQVTM and CDR2 is ANQGSEA. The sequenced material, unsorted PBMC DNA, was run on ten immunoSEQ deep assay plates. Libraries were prepared by immunoSEQ multiplex PCR; TCRdb keeps only in-frame clonotypes and omits some of them. The data show roughly 500,000 clones, with around 85% seen just once and approximately 11% held by the top ten. The source of the sample is a study of shared clonotypes between healthy human individuals. Broader study findings: Investigators collected only blood, and repertoires in tissues likely differ. Genetic and exposure-history diversity was limited by the small donor number.

V is TRBV29-1 and J is TRBJ1-1, with a possible D match to TRBD1 (6 bases). The sequence was obtained from a woman aged 40 to 49 in good health. Some clones in this sample may be carry-over from other donors' samples. Sequencing input: PBMCs. This chain's CDR3 is CSVGGHPNTEAFF. The CDR3 DNA follows: TGCAGCGTTGGGGGACACCCGAACACTGAAGCTTTCTTT.